The 18 T cell receptor delta chains in this list originate from one sample, sequenced in a study of gamma-delta chains in newborns, infants, children. With CATT, TCRdb re-called clones from the reads. The table lists about 5,200 delta-chain clones, approximately 17% of them singletons. The specimen sequenced was blood. All receptors derive from a child who was a newborn, infant or young child, either healthy, febrile or measles-vaccinated (not recorded which).

This clone was detected only a few times. The protein given in TCRdb and the translation of the DNA differ at residue 5, and the sequence presented here derives from the DNA. J is TRDJ1 and V is TRDV2, with TRDD3 matching 7 bases. The CDR3 contains 16 residues. The germline V gene encodes CDR1 GEAIGNYY and CDR2 EKD. The J segment lost 1 base and the V segment lost 3 bases, leaving 10 bases of the junction unmatched. The CDR3 sequence: CACDPVLGALTDKLIF. Written as DNA, the CDR3 is TGTGCCTGTGACCCCGTCCTGGGGGCCCTCACCGATAAACTCATCTTT.

As for this clone: It may be a read error: a sequence one base away is much more abundant. The sample holds other DNA sequences that translate to the same CDR3. V and J are TRDV2 and TRDJ1; 7 positions match TRDD3. This CDR3 region has 13 residues. Germline V gene sequence: CDR1 GEAIGNYY, CDR2 EKD. CDR3 coding DNA: TGTGCCTGCGACACCTGGGGGACCGATAAACTCATCTTT. This gives the protein CACDTWGTDKLIF.

Concerning this clone: A clone one base away is much larger, so this may be a read error. The sample has other DNA sequences that encode this CDR3 too. The V gene remains uncalled, whereas the J gene is TRDJ1; TRDD3 reflects the table's D call only, with no check against the DNA. The CDR3 length is 25 residues. DNA for the CDR3: TGTGCTCTTGTGGCCGGCCCTTCCCTATTTCAAAAAGGGGTGGGGGGGTACGCGTACACCGATAAACTCATCTTT. Translated: CALVAGPSLFQKGVGGYAYTDKLIF.

The chain joins TRDV1 to TRDJ1; TRDD3 matches at 10 bases. The J gene, missing from TCRdb, was assigned here through DNA to germline matching. Germline lookup yields CDR1 TSWWSYY and CDR2 QGS. The J segment lost 8 bases and the V segment lost 4 bases, leaving 28 bases of the junction unmatched. The CDR3 loop spans 21 amino acids. DNA of the CDR3: TGTGCTCTTGGGGTTCAAAAAGCTCCGTTTCGGGGGGGGATACGCACTCCGAAACTCATCTTT. It yields the protein CALGVQKAPFRGGIRTPKLIF.

Concerning this clone itself: An end of the junction does not agree with germline; a read error may underlie this. The chain couples TRDV2 to TRDJ2; the match to TRDD3 covers 8 bases. Here the J gene came from matching the DNA to germline, since TCRdb omits it. Germline CDR1 and CDR2: GEAIGNYY and EKD. This CDR3 contains 21 residues. CDR3 sequence reads: CACDTVGGFTGGQTLTAKLFF. The CDR3 region has the DNA TGTGCCTGTGACACCGTCGGGGGGTTTACTGGGGGGCAGACTTTGACAGCAAAACTCTTCTTT.

The table lists this clone with a few counts. The chain links TRDV1 to TRDJ1, with 9 bases matching TRDD3. The CDR3 is made up of 24 amino acids. The germline CDR1 and CDR2 sequences are TSWWSYY and QGS. V dropped 4 bases and J dropped 0; count of bases not matched to a gene: 30. CDR3 residues: CALGVPFLYPLGGYKRQYTDKLIF. Written as DNA, the CDR3 is TGTGCTCTTGGGGTCCCCTTCCTCTATCCCCTGGGGGGATACAAGAGACAATACACCGATAAACTCATCTTT.

The sample holds a few counts of this clone. Other nucleotide sequences from this sample produce the same CDR3. The chain uses TRDV2 and TRDJ3; TRDD3 agrees at 12 bases. This CDR3 region has 21 residues. The junction had 11 bases not matched to a gene; V was cut back by 3 bases and J by 0 bases. In germline, CDR1 is GEAIGNYY, CDR2 EKD. The CDR3 DNA is TGTGCCTGTGACTCGAACTGGGGGATACAACCCAGCTCCTGGGACACCCGACAGATGTTTTTC. This codes for CACDSNWGIQPSSWDTRQMFF.

This clone was counted a single time. The CDR3 spells CACDTVGNTGGKIDKLIF. As DNA, the CDR3 is TGTGCCTGTGACACAGTGGGAAATACTGGGGGAAAGATCGATAAACTCATCTTT. The V gene is TRDV2, the J gene TRDJ1; 9 bases are shared with TRDD3. Matching the DNA to germline supplied the J gene, which TCRdb does not give. The CDR3 runs 18 residues. The germline gives CDR1 GEAIGNYY, CDR2 EKD. Trimming at V came to 1 base and at J to 4 bases, leaving 15 bases not matched to a gene.

As for this clone: This may come from a read error, since a much larger clone is one base off. No V gene was called, and the J gene is TRDJ1; TRDD3 reflects the table's D call only, with no check against the DNA. The CDR3 extends over 22 amino acids. Here the CDR3 reads CALGGVPIFPPGILGEHDKLIF. The CDR3 region has the DNA TGTGCTCTTGGGGGCGTCCCGATCTTCCCTCCGGGTATACTGGGGGAACACGATAAACTCATCTTT.

CDR3 in DNA: TGTGCTCTTGGGGAACTTAAACACTTTCCTACGGAACTGGTGTGTGCCAGACCACTGATCTTT. Amino acid sequence: CALGELKHFPTELVCARPLIF. The J gene call is TRDJ4, but no V gene call exists; TRDD3, as called in the table, went unchecked against the DNA. The CDR3 contains 21 residues.

This clone is medium-sized in the sample. This sample also contains other DNA sequences that code for the same CDR3. The chain carries TRDV2 and TRDJ2; 8 nucleotides agree with TRDD3. Germline CDR1 reads GEAIGNYY; CDR2 reads EKD. The CDR3 sequence is 16 residues long. V lost 0 bases and J lost 4; bases outside the gene matches: 6. This CDR3 reads CACDTVGIRGTAQLFF. The CDR3, as DNA: TGTGCCTGTGACACCGTCGGGATACGTGGGACAGCACAACTCTTCTTT.

This clone occurred once. The J segment was not called; the V segment is TRDV1; TRDD3 is taken as the D call from the table, unchecked against the DNA. Germline V gene data show CDR1 as TSWWSYY and CDR2 as QGS. The CDR3 totals 22 residues. In DNA form, the CDR3 reads TGTGCTCTTGGGGAGAAATCTTCCTACCCGGACTGGGGGCCCGTTCCTCCAAGGGGAATCATCTTT. It codes for CALGEKSSYPDWGPVPPRGIIF.

This clone was seen only a few times. J is TRDJ1 and V is TRDV2; 12 nucleotides agree with TRDD3. The CDR3 totals 16 residues. Germline CDR1 and CDR2: GEAIGNYY and EKD. After removal of 3 bases from V and 4 bases from J, the junction contained 8 bases not matched to a gene. DNA of the CDR3: TGTGCCTGTGACCAACTGGGGGATACTGAAGGCGATAAACTCATCTTT. Translated: CACDQLGDTEGDKLIF.

The chain employs TRDV1 and TRDJ1; D not certain. There are 14 residues in the CDR3. The germline CDR1 and CDR2 sequences are TSWWSYY and QGS. The V end was cut by 3 bases, the J end by 0 bases, with 8 bases between. DNA of the CDR3: TGTGCTCTTGGGGATGCCCGGTACACCGATAAACTCATCTTT. This codes for CALGDARYTDKLIF.

The V gene was left uncalled, and the J gene is TRDJ1; the table names TRDD3, a call not compared with the DNA. The CDR3 is made up of 23 amino acids. This chain's CDR3 is CALGELSPPPKGWGYGYTDKLIF. DNA of the CDR3: TGTGCTCTTGGGGAACTCTCCCCGCCCCCAAAAGGCTGGGGATACGGCTACACCGATAAACTCATCTTT.

This clone has just a few counts. V gene TRDV1 combines with J gene TRDJ1; TRDD3 matches 12 bases. Unmatched junction bases numbered 21, after V lost 0 bases and J lost 4 bases. The CDR3 runs 22 residues. Per germline, CDR1 TSWWSYY and CDR2 QGS. CDR3 nucleotides: TGTGCTCTTGGGGAACTTATGCCGAGAACAGGTAGCACTGGGGGATACCTCGATAAACTCATCTTT. Translated, it gives CALGELMPRTGSTGGYLDKLIF.

This clone ranks as medium-sized (0.01 to 0.1%). The same CDR3 arises from other DNA sequences in this sample as well. J is TRDJ2 and V is TRDV1, with a tentative D call TRDD2 (8 bases). Trimming removed 2 bases from V and 3 bases from J, with 28 bases in between. In germline, CDR1 is TSWWSYY, CDR2 QGS. The CDR3 loop spans 21 amino acids. The CDR3 sequence is CALGEFFLRRGITLMTAQLFF. CDR3 bases: TGTGCTCTTGGGGAATTCTTCCTACGGAGGGGGATTACTCTTATGACAGCACAACTCTTCTTT.

As to this clone: A much larger clone is a single base away; this may be a read error. J is TRDJ1 and V is TRDV2; 9 bases align to TRDD3. The J gene is absent in TCRdb and was assigned here via DNA matching to germline. The CDR3 totals 20 residues. Germline V gene sequence: CDR1 GEAIGNYY, CDR2 EKD. J lost 2 bases, V lost 0 bases, and 18 bases had no gene match. The CDR3 coding sequence is TGTGCCTGTGACACCCTTGGACGGGGGGATACTCACGAAATAACCGATAAACTCATCTTT. Encoded protein: CACDTLGRGDTHEITDKLIF.